The 21 T cell receptor beta chains below come from one sample, sequenced in a study of human T cells and chemical hapten exposure. From the RACE reads, TCRdb called clonotypes with MiXCR, one entry per CDR3 protein. The sample records roughly 130,000 distinct CDR3 sequences, 11% being singletons. Time point reported: patch test 3, about 24 weeks after DPC sensitization. Treatment denoted: therapeutic diphenylcyclopropenone sensitization with weekly scalp DPC. The starting material was whole blood, obtained in connection with sensitization to the hapten diphenylcyclopropenone (DPC). The receptors originated from a woman aged 45-59 years with alopecia areata. Some clones in this sample may be carry-over from other donors' samples.

This clonotype occurred a few times. This chain joins TRBV2 and TRBJ1-5; 9 nucleotides line up with TRBD1. The germline CDR1 and CDR2 sequences are SNHLY and FYNNEI. The CDR3 consists of 15 residues. J gave up 6 bases and V 5 bases, and 8 bases lay outside the gene matches. The CDR3 protein is CASSSTGGEGQPQHF. The DNA for the CDR3 is TGTGCCAGCAGTTCTACAGGGGGCGAAGGTCAGCCCCAGCATTTT.

This clonotype was counted many times. J is TRBJ2-3 and V is TRBV28; D is perhaps TRBD1 (5 bases). V gave up 3 bases and J gave up 4 bases, with 8 bases separating them. Germline V gene lookup returns CDR1 MDHEN and CDR2 SYDVKM. This CDR3 has 13 residues. DNA of the CDR3: TGTGCCAGCAGTTTGGCAGGGTCAGATACGCAGTATTTT. It encodes CASSLAGSDTQYF.

This sequence joins TRBV12-5 and TRBJ2-3; the match to TRBD2 covers 12 bases. With 4 bases clipped from V and 5 bases from J, the junction kept 4 bases outside the gene matches. CDR1 is LGHNT, CDR2 FRNRAP, per germline. There are 15 residues in the CDR3. CDR3 amino acids: CASGSLAGGGDTQYF. The CDR3 DNA follows: TGTGCTAGTGGTTCCCTAGCGGGGGGGGGAGATACGCAGTATTTT.

V and J are TRBV12-3 or TRBV12-4 and TRBJ1-5; D not resolved. Between the trimmed V and J ends, which lost 0 bases and 3 bases, there was a span of 3 bases. The CDR3 extends over 13 amino acids. The CDR3 sequence: CASSLAYNQPQHF. The DNA for the CDR3 is TGTGCCAGCAGTTTAGCTTACAATCAGCCCCAGCATTTT.

V gene TRBV20-1 combines with J gene TRBJ2-3, with TRBD2 matching over 9 bases. This CDR3 contains 14 residues. Germline CDR1 reads DFQATT; CDR2 reads SNEGSKA (reference sequence). With V trimmed by 2 bases and J by 6 bases, 6 bases remained unmatched. This CDR3 reads CSARTGLAGDTQYF. The CDR3 DNA reads TGCAGTGCTAGAACGGGACTAGCAGGCGATACGCAGTATTTT.

This chain links TRBV5-6 with TRBJ1-1; maybe TRBD1 (5 bases). The CDR3 consists of 15 residues. In germline, CDR1 is SGHDT, CDR2 YYEEEE. Trimming took 0 bases from V and 5 from J, leaving 14 bases between them. The DNA of the CDR3 is TGTGCCAGCAGCTTGGCCGCCAGGGAGGGGACTGAAGCTTTCTTT. Protein sequence: CASSLAAREGTEAFF.

V gene TRBV20-1 combines with J gene TRBJ1-1, with TRBD1 matching over 7 bases. The CDR3 sequence is 15 residues long. Germline V gene lookup returns CDR1 DFQATT and CDR2 SNEGSKA (reference sequence). The CDR3 DNA reads TGCACATTTACGGACAGGCTCGGTAGTGGCACTGAAGCTTTCTTT. Its protein is CTFTDRLGSGTEAFF.

V gene TRBV12-3 or TRBV12-4 combines with J gene TRBJ1-5; D gene unclear. The CDR3 runs 15 residues. Trimming pared 1 base from V and 0 bases from J, leaving 7 bases between. The CDR3 is CASSLGGNSNQPQHF. The DNA of the CDR3 is TGTGCCAGCAGTTTAGGCGGGAATAGCAATCAGCCCCAGCATTTT.

This clonotype was observed a handful of times. The rearrangement uses TRBV7-8 and TRBJ2-1; TRBD2 matches 8 bases. V gave up 1 base and J gave up 6 bases; unmatched junction bases: 2. The CDR3 runs to 14 residues. Germline V gene lookup returns CDR1 SGHVS and CDR2 FQNEAQ. The CDR3 bases are TGTGCCAGCAGCTTAGGGACTAGCCGCAATGAGCAGTTCTTC. Protein product: CASSLGTSRNEQFF.

This clonotype was detected a few times. This chain connects TRBV5-4 to TRBJ2-7; 12 nucleotides align to TRBD2. Germline CDR1 SGHNT, CDR2 YYREEE (reference sequence). The CDR3 covers 14 residues. V lost 4 bases and J lost 7; bases outside the gene matches: 6. Here the CDR3 reads CASSLAGGPREQYF. DNA of the CDR3: TGTGCCAGCAGCCTAGCGGGAGGGCCGAGGGAGCAGTACTTC.

This clonotype was observed many times. The gene calls are TRBV5-5 and TRBJ2-5; D not resolved. V lost 0 bases and J lost 5, with 5 bases in between. Per germline, CDR1 SGHKS and CDR2 YYEKEE (reference sequence). There are 12 residues in the CDR3. CDR3 in amino acids: CASSLALETQYF. The CDR3 nucleotides read TGTGCCAGCAGCTTGGCACTCGAGACCCAGTACTTC.

This clonotype came up a few times. This sequence joins TRBV28 and TRBJ1-2; TRBD1 is a possible D gene (5 bases). The CDR3 contains 15 residues. V was cut by 6 bases and J by 4 bases, with 18 bases left in between. Germline CDR1 reads MDHEN; CDR2 reads SYDVKM. CDR3 sequence: CASSLWGDPSYGYTF. The CDR3, as DNA: TGTGCCAGCAGCCTATGGGGGGATCCATCCTATGGCTACACCTTC.

In its sample, this clonotype was seen many times. The chain is built from TRBV2 and TRBJ1-3; TRBD1 might be the D (6 bases). CDR1 is SNHLY, CDR2 FYNNEI, per germline. This CDR3 has 14 amino acids. Trimming removed 8 bases at V and 8 bases at J, with 19 bases between. DNA of the CDR3: TGTGCCAGCGGGGGGGGGACATCCCTCGACACCATATATTTT. Translated: CASGGGTSLDTIYF.

This clonotype has only a few counts. J is TRBJ1-4 and V is TRBV6-1; D is unresolved. With 3 bases removed from V and 5 bases from J, the gap between germline ends came to 10 bases. Germline V gene data show CDR1 as MNHNS and CDR2 as SASEGT. The CDR3 totals 14 residues. The CDR3 sequence is CASSEGWANEKLFF. The CDR3 region has the DNA TGTGCCAGCAGTGAGGGATGGGCGAATGAAAAACTGTTTTTT.

This clonotype was observed a few times. The chain combines TRBV9 with TRBJ1-2; D unclear. Between the trimmed V and J ends, which lost 0 bases and 5 bases, there was a span of 11 bases. The CDR3 spans 14 residues. The V gene's germline CDR1 is SGDLS and CDR2 YYNGEE. This CDR3 reads CASSVGAAEYGYTF. The DNA for the CDR3 is TGTGCCAGCAGCGTAGGGGCGGCGGAGTATGGCTACACCTTC.

This clonotype has a count of ten or more. The chain couples TRBV27 to TRBJ2-5, with D tentatively TRBD1 or TRBD2 (6 bases each). Germline V lookup: CDR1 MNHEY, CDR2 SMNVEV (reference sequence). V was pared by 6 bases and J by 5 bases, with 19 bases between. This CDR3 has 15 residues. CDR3 in amino acids: CASSPGHLGGETQYF. As DNA, the CDR3 is TGTGCCAGCAGCCCGGGACATCTAGGAGGGGAGACCCAGTACTTC.

This clonotype has a handful of counts. This chain connects TRBV7-2 to TRBJ2-3; possible D gene TRBD2, 5 bases. Germline CDR1 reads SGHTA; CDR2 reads FQGNSA. Trimming removed 4 bases from V and 0 bases from J, with 11 bases in between. This CDR3 spans 15 amino acids. The CDR3 loop is CASSWAAGSTDTQYF. CDR3 nucleotides: TGTGCCAGCAGCTGGGCTGCGGGCAGCACAGATACGCAGTATTTT.

DNA for the CDR3: TGTGCCAGCAGCTTTGGACTAGCGGGGACTTACAATGAGCAGTTCTTC. Translating gives CASSFGLAGTYNEQFF. V gene TRBV7-9 combines with J gene TRBJ2-1; 12 bases are a match to TRBD2. Germline lookup yields CDR1 SEHNR and CDR2 FQNEAQ (reference sequence). The CDR3 sequence is 16 residues long. V shed 3 bases, J shed 4 bases, and the junction held 4 bases outside the gene matches.

This clonotype was seen only a few times. The gene calls are TRBV9 and TRBJ2-7; D possibly uses TRBD1 or TRBD2 (5 bases each). The germline V and J ends were trimmed by 4 bases and 6 bases, with 20 bases remaining between them. CDR1 SGDLS and CDR2 YYNGEE come from the germline V gene. CDR3 length: 15 amino acids. The CDR3 here is CASSSSGTRAGEQYF. CDR3 bases: TGTGCCAGCAGCAGCTCCGGGACGAGGGCGGGCGAGCAGTACTTC.

This clonotype was detected many times. The chain joins TRBV12-3 or TRBV12-4 to TRBJ2-3; a possible D gene is TRBD2 (6 bases). Trimming took 2 bases from V and 0 from J, leaving 9 bases between them. CDR3 length: 15 residues. The CDR3 protein is CASSLRAGSTDTQYF. The CDR3 nucleotides read TGTGCCAGCAGTTTACGGGCGGGGAGCACAGATACGCAGTATTTT.

The gene calls are TRBV25-1 and TRBJ2-1; no definite D call. This CDR3 contains 11 residues. CDR1 is MGHDK, CDR2 SYGVNS, per germline. Trimming shortened V by 1 base and J by 13 bases, and 8 bases separated the two germline ends. The chain's CDR3 is CASSESNSQFF. Here the CDR3 DNA reads TGTGCCAGCAGTGAATCTAACTCTCAGTTCTTC.